Listed below are T cell receptor beta chains from one sample, sequenced in a study of OX40 agonist ivuxolimab in advanced cancers. Generated by immunoSEQ multiplex PCR, the TCRdb table keeps only in-frame clones and is missing some. Of approximately 61,000 clones listed, around nine tenths were seen once; the top ten hold about 20%. This sample comprised CD4+ or CD8+ T cells sorted from blood, obtained in a trial of the OX40 agonist ivuxolimab. The receptor set was obtained from an adult with an advanced solid tumor such as melanoma, head and neck, liver or kidney cancer. The CDR3 runs from the conserved cysteine through the conserved F or W. Each record gives: clone size, J gene, V gene, D gene, CDR3 protein, CDR3 DNA. A D gene is named only where the DNA matches it firmly. Size is stated for part of the rows, as once, few or many counts, or as a class when the clone is expanded.

NA TRBJ1-3 TRBV4-2 NA CASSQNSLSSGNTIYF TGTGCCAGCAGCCAAAATTCATTGTCTTCTGGAAACACCATATATTTT
NA TRBJ2-2 TRBV28 NA CASRSGENTGELFF TGTGCCAGCAGGAGCGGAGAGAACACCGGGGAGCTGTTTTTT
NA TRBJ2-5 TRBV5-4 NA CASSFQETQYF TGTGCCAGCAGCTTCCAAGAGACCCAGTACTTC
once TRBJ2-2 TRBV15 TRBD1 CATSATGVGTGELFF TGTGCCACCTCCGCGACAGGGGTAGGCACCGGGGAGCTGTTTTTT
NA TRBJ1-2 TRBV9 NA CASTETGGDYGYTF TGTGCCAGCACCGAGACCGGGGGGGACTATGGCTACACCTTC
NA TRBJ2-7 TRBV4-2 TRBD1 CASSQTGTGVYEQYF TGTGCCAGCAGCCAAACCGGGACAGGGGTCTACGAGCAGTACTTC
few TRBJ1-5 TRBV30 NA CAWSGIGGEEPQHF TGTGCCTGGAGTGGTATAGGGGGAGAGGAGCCCCAGCATTTT
NA TRBJ2-1 TRBV6-5 NA CASSYEDLGFF TGTGCCAGCAGTTACGAGGATCTGGGCTTCTTC
NA TRBJ2-5 TRBV27 TRBD2 CASSYGLAGGWTQYF TGTGCCAGCAGTTACGGACTAGCGGGAGGATGGACCCAGTACTTC
NA TRBJ2-5 TRBV13 NA CASSSGSRETQYF TGTGCCAGCAGCTCGGGCAGTCGGGAGACCCAGTACTTC
NA TRBJ2-7 TRBV5-4 NA CASSSGLGSSYEQYF TGTGCCAGCAGCTCGGGCTTGGGCTCCTCCTACGAGCAGTACTTC
once TRBJ1-1 TRBV5-1 NA CASSLAKTNTEAFF TGCGCCAGCAGCTTGGCCAAAACGAACACTGAAGCTTTCTTT
NA TRBJ1-5 TRBV27 NA CASSLGTNSNQPQHF TGTGCCAGCAGTTTAGGCACCAATAGCAATCAGCCCCAGCATTTT